The clone carrying this TCR beta chain was seen a few times. One end of the junction does not line up with germline, which may come from a read error. These data belong to a study of CD8 T cells in Susac syndrome. When the RNA was reverse transcribed, random hexamers were used with an input of roughly 0.45 to 1 ug. MiXCR, applied by TCRdb to the immunoSEQ multiplex PCR reads, yields one record per CDR3 protein. Here the sample spans 100,000 to 150,000 distinct CDR3 sequences, 75% to 90% being singletons. This CDR3 region has 13 residues. CDR1 and CDR2 (germline): SGHRS, YFSETQ. This chain connects TRBV5-1 to TRBJ2-7; D is uncertain. The specimen sequenced was CD8+ T cells from PBMCs. The clonotype originates from a human donor with multiple sclerosis. The CDR3 loop reads CASSLDGSYEQYF. In DNA form, the CDR3 reads TGTGCCAGCAGCTTAGACGGTTCCTACGAGCAGTACTTC.